This paragraph reports one TCR beta chain. Antigen: not known. V was shortened by 0 bases and J by 0 bases, with 9 bases between the two germline ends. Looked up from germline, CDR1 is DFQATT and CDR2 is SNEGSKA (reference sequence). CDR3 size: 14 residues. The entry originates in a study of CD8+CD57+ T cells in acquired aplastic anemia. About the study: DNA per sorted CD4+ or CD8+ sample ranged 0.2 to 27.4 ug, averaging about 3 ug. Healthy donors had, on average, roughly 10 million reads for their CD4+ cells.

Overall study results and limits: Between patients and controls, around 31 CD8+ CDR3 sequences were found in common.

Genomic DNA was employed as the template in profiling TCR beta VDJ and CDR3. TCRdb redid the calling of the reads with MiXCR, one entry per CDR3 protein. The sample includes around 180,000 distinct CDR3 sequences, 55% to 75% of them seen just once. The V gene is TRBV20-1, the J gene TRBJ2-7; no firm D call. The sample comprised sorted CD4+, CD8+, or CD8+CD57+ T cells (not recorded which) from PBMCs. The sequence was collected from a human donor in good health. The CDR3 DNA reads as TGCAGTGCTAGAGACGTCGCCGTCTCCTACGAGCAGTACTTC. Protein sequence: CSARDVAVSYEQYF.